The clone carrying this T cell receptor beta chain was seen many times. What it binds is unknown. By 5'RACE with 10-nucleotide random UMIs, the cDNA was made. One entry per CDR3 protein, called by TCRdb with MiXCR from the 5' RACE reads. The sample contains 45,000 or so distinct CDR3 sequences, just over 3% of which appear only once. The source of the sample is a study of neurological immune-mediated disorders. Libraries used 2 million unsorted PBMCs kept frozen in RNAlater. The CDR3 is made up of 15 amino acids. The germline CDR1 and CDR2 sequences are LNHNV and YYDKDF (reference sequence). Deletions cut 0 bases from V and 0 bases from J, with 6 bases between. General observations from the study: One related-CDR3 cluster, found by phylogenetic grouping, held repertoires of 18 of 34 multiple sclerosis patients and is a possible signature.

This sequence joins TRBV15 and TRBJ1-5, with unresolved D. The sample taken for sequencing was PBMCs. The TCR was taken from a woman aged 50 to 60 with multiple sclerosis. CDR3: CATSRDRASNQPQHF. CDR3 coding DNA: TGTGCCACCAGCAGAGATCGGGCTAGCAATCAGCCCCAGCATTTT.